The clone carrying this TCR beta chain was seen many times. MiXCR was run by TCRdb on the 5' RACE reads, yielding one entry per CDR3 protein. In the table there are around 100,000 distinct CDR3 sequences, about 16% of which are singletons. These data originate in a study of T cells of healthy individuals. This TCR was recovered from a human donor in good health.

The CDR3 DNA reads TGTGCCAGCAGCTTAATCGCCTATGAGCAGTTCTTC. Encoded protein: CASSLIAYEQFF. The J gene is TRBJ2-1, the V gene TRBV11-2, with D unresolved. This CDR3 comprises 12 residues. V lost 2 bases and J lost 8, with 7 bases in between. The germline V gene encodes CDR1 SGHAT and CDR2 FQNNGV.